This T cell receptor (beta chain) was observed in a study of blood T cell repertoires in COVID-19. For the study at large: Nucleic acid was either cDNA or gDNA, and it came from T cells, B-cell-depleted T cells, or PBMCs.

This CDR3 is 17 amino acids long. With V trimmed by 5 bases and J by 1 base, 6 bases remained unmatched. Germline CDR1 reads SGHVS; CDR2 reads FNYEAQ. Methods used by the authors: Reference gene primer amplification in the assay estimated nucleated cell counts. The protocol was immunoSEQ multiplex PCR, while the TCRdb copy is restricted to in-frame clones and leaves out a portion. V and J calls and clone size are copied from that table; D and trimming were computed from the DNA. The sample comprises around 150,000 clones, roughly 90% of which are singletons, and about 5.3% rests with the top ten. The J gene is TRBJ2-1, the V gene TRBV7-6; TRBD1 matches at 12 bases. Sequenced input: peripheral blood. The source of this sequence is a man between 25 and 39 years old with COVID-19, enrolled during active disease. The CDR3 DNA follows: TGTGCCAGCAGCCCCGGGACAGGGGGCACGTCCTACAATGAGCAGTTCTTC. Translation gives CASSPGTGGTSYNEQFF.